In this sample, the clone carrying this T cell receptor beta chain turned up a few times. Antigen specificity is unknown. The cDNA was produced through 5'RACE with 10-nucleotide random UMIs. Sequencing of 15-18 subjects in each run yielded over 180 million TCR-beta sequences. TCRdb reanalysed the 5' RACE reads using MiXCR and keeps one entry per CDR3 protein. The sample contains tens of thousands of distinct CDR3 sequences, around 3.6% of which appear only once. V shed 6 bases and J 4 bases; nucleotides not matched to a gene: 8. The V gene's germline CDR1 is SGHTA and CDR2 FQGNSA. This CDR3 is built from 15 residues. The data were taken from a study of neurological immune-mediated disorders. General study points: Private repertoires in all groups were suggested by the absence of shared CDR3 amino acid sequences among expanded clones across subjects.

This chain connects TRBV7-2 to TRBJ2-7; 11 bases are a match to TRBD1. This receptor was taken from a young man with multiple sclerosis. Specimen: PBMCs. The CDR3 region has the DNA TGTGCCAGCAGGCGGGGGACAGGGGGATCATACGAGCAGTACTTC. Protein sequence: CASRRGTGGSYEQYF.